The 14 T cell receptor beta chains listed next were all sequenced from one sample in a study of T cells in localized non-small cell lung cancer. Here immunoSEQ multiplex PCR was the method, and the copy in TCRdb shows in-frame clones only, minus some. The sample lists 55,000 to 75,000 clones; roughly nine tenths were seen once. Sequenced here: peripheral blood, sampled before any cancer treatment. These receptors were obtained from a male donor aged 60 or older with stage III squamous cell lung carcinoma.

In its sample, this clone was seen once. The chain joins TRBV7-9 to TRBJ2-3; possible D gene TRBD2, 6 bases. CDR3 length: 14 residues. The V end was cut by 8 bases, the J end by 7 bases, with 19 bases between. In germline, CDR1 is SEHNR, CDR2 FQNEAQ (reference sequence). This CDR3 reads CASRPGEADYTQYF. CDR3 nucleotides: TGTGCCAGCCGCCCCGGGGAGGCTGATTATACGCAGTATTTT.

J is TRBJ2-1 and V is TRBV7-2; TRBD2 aligns across 8 bases. Trimming took 5 bases from V and 7 from J; bases not matched to a gene: 16. This CDR3 is built from 17 residues. Germline V CDR1 and CDR2: SGHTA, FQGNSA. The CDR3, as DNA: TGTGCCAGCAGCCTCGTGCTCGGGGGGGCGGGGCTAAATGAGCAGTTCTTC. Protein product: CASSLVLGGAGLNEQFF.

This chain links TRBV27 with TRBJ2-5; D is unresolved. V was shortened by 2 bases and J by 1 base, with 11 bases between the two germline ends. The germline CDR1 and CDR2 sequences are MNHEY and SMNVEV (reference sequence). The CDR3 has 15 amino acids. The CDR3 protein is CASSLEYGTQETQYF. CDR3 in DNA: TGTGCCAGCAGTTTAGAGTACGGAACCCAAGAGACCCAGTACTTC.

V usage is TRBV4-1 and J usage is TRBJ2-5; D remains unclear. This CDR3 is 15 amino acids long. V was trimmed by 4 bases and J by 2 bases, leaving 14 bases between them. Germline V lookup: CDR1 MGHRA, CDR2 YSYEKL. For the CDR3, the DNA is TGCGCCAGCAGCCCCCGTAGCAGACCACAAGAGACCCAGTACTTC. This gives the protein CASSPRSRPQETQYF.

V and J are TRBV7-2 and TRBJ1-6; D possibly corresponds to TRBD1 (5 bases). Germline CDR1 and CDR2: SGHTA and FQGNSA. V lost 4 bases and J lost 7, with 17 bases in between. The CDR3 is 16 residues long. CDR3 DNA sequence: TGTGCCAGCAGCTCACTTTCGAGTAGGGGAAATTCACCCCTCCACTTT. Translated, it gives CASSSLSSRGNSPLHF.

In this sample, this clone turned up once. This chain joins TRBV18 and TRBJ1-5, with D perhaps matching TRBD1 (5 bases). V shed 2 bases and J shed 5 bases, with 16 bases lying between them. Germline V gene data show CDR1 as KGHSH and CDR2 as LQKENI. The CDR3 extends over 16 amino acids. The chain's CDR3 is CASSPRSDSQDQPQHF. In DNA form, the CDR3 reads TGTGCCAGCTCACCAAGAAGCGACAGCCAAGATCAGCCCCAGCATTTT.

This chain links TRBV7-2 with TRBJ2-3; D is perhaps TRBD1 or TRBD2 (6 bases each). The length of the CDR3 is 16 residues. V shed 3 bases and J shed 4 bases, with 17 bases lying between them. Germline CDR1 reads SGHTA; CDR2 reads FQGNSA. This CDR3 reads CASSLDSGPGADTQYF. The CDR3 nucleotides are TGTGCCAGCAGCTTGGACAGCGGGCCTGGCGCAGATACGCAGTATTTT.

The J gene is TRBJ2-1, the V gene TRBV6-1; 7 nucleotides match TRBD2. CDR3 length equals 15 residues. V shed 2 bases, J shed 5 bases, and the junction held 6 bases outside the gene matches. Germline lookup yields CDR1 MNHNS and CDR2 SASEGT. The CDR3 region has the DNA TGTGCCAGCAGTGAAAGGGAGGGGCGTCACAATGAGCAGTTCTTC. It codes for CASSEREGRHNEQFF.

The chain couples TRBV7-2 to TRBJ2-5; D unclear. From germline, CDR1 is SGHTA and CDR2 FQGNSA. The CDR3 loop spans 11 amino acids. Trimming left V 3 bases short and J 5 bases short, with 4 bases between. CDR3 DNA: TGTGCCAGCAGCTTCATCGAGACCCAGTACTTC. This codes for CASSFIETQYF.

The gene calls are TRBV5-1 and TRBJ1-5; D might be TRBD1 (5 bases). Trimming shortened V by 0 bases and J by 2 bases, and 6 bases separated the two germline ends. From germline, CDR1 is SGHRS and CDR2 YFSETQ. This CDR3 contains 14 residues. The CDR3 loop is CASSLGGGNQPQHF. CDR3 nucleotide sequence: TGCGCCAGCAGCTTGGGGGGGGGCAATCAGCCCCAGCATTTT.

The V gene is TRBV30, the J gene TRBJ1-6; TRBD1 might be the D (6 bases). V lost 2 bases and J 7 bases, leaving 12 bases between the germline ends. CDR3 length: 14 amino acids. Germline CDR1 and CDR2: GTSNPN and SVGIG (reference sequence). CDR3 protein: CAWSSVGQNSPLHF. CDR3 in DNA: TGTGCCTGGAGTAGTGTAGGACAGAATTCACCCCTCCACTTT.

This chain joins TRBV7-7 and TRBJ2-2; 8 nucleotides agree with TRBD2. The CDR3 has 16 amino acids. V shed 3 bases and J 4 bases; nucleotides not matched to a gene: 7. Germline V CDR1 and CDR2: SSHAT, FNYEAQ (reference sequence). This CDR3 reads CASSFGGTRSTGELFF. DNA of the CDR3: TGTGCCAGCAGCTTCGGGGGGACTAGAAGCACCGGGGAGCTGTTTTTT.

The chain combines TRBV10-2 with TRBJ1-6, with D uncertain. The CDR3 extends over 15 amino acids. Looked up from germline, CDR1 is WSHSY and CDR2 is SAAADI. V dropped 8 bases and J dropped 3 bases, with 14 bases sitting between them. This CDR3 reads CASGYRGVYNSPLHF. The CDR3 DNA is TGCGCCAGCGGATACCGCGGGGTCTATAATTCACCCCTCCACTTT.

This sequence joins TRBV27 and TRBJ1-5; D perhaps matches TRBD1 (5 bases). V gave up 5 bases and J gave up 5 bases, with 16 bases separating them. CDR1 and CDR2 (germline): MNHEY, SMNVEV (reference sequence). There are 15 residues in the CDR3. This CDR3 is CASSLSTRGDQPQHF. CDR3 in DNA: TGTGCCAGCAGTCTTTCGACCCGGGGGGATCAGCCCCAGCATTTT.